This T cell receptor (beta chain) was obtained from a study of blood T cell repertoires in COVID-19. Overall study: The study drew acute and convalescent COVID-19 samples from the United States, Italy and Spain. Nucleic acid was either cDNA or gDNA, and it came from T cells, B-cell-depleted T cells, or PBMCs.

This clone was observed a handful of times. The germline V and J ends were trimmed by 8 bases and 3 bases, with 20 bases remaining between them. This CDR3 is built from 16 residues. Germline V gene sequence: CDR1 LNHNV, CDR2 YYDKDF (reference sequence). Authors' data handling: Amplified reference gene primers provided the basis for estimating nucleated cell counts. The method was immunoSEQ multiplex PCR; TCRdb's version includes in-frame clones alone and lacks a portion of them. The V and J calls and the clone size are those of that table, but D and trimming were determined from the DNA. Of 35,000 to 45,000 clones listed, around 82% were seen once; the top ten hold 10% to 15%.

Sequenced input: peripheral blood. The chain links TRBV15 to TRBJ2-1; a possible D gene is TRBD2 (5 bases). The receptor was isolated from a human donor in a cohort sampled during active COVID-19. CDR3 in amino acids: CATAEGLSSRYNEQFF. The CDR3 DNA sequence: TGTGCCACCGCAGAAGGACTGTCAAGTCGCTACAATGAGCAGTTCTTC. Combining the CDR3 with reference TRBV15 and TRBJ2-1 gives the whole variable domain DAMVIQNPRYQVTQFGKPVTLSCSQTLNHNVMYWYQQKSSQAPKLLFHYYDKDFNNEADTPDNFQSRRPNTSFCFLDIRSPGLGDTAMYLCATAEGLSSRYNEQFFGPGTRLTVL.